This T cell receptor (beta chain) was sequenced during a study of shared clonotypes between healthy human individuals. Study-level results: Sequencing depth was expected to affect clonotype sharing among donors.

Turning to this clone: The target antigen is unknown.

Produced via immunoSEQ multiplex PCR; TCRdb's table is partial and in-frame only. Of some 690,000 clones in the sample, 90% were seen once. The V end was cut by 4 bases, the J end by 7 bases, with 19 bases between. The CDR3 has 16 residues. Germline V gives CDR1 MNHNS, CDR2 SASEGT. Each CD8 memory set brought CD45RO+ cells together with CCR7-negative CD45RA+ TemRA cells. The receptor comes from a man between 18 and 35 years old in good health. Some clones in this sample may be carry-over from other donors' samples. The V and J genes are TRBV6-1 and TRBJ1-4, with TRBD1 as a possible D gene (6 bases). Sequencing was carried out using memory CD8+ T cells from PBMCs. Specified subset: CD45RO+ cells pooled with CCR7-negative TemRA cells. CDR3 amino acids: CASSVGEGGGSEKLFF. CDR3 DNA: TGTGCCAGCAGTGTCGGGGAGGGGGGCGGGAGTGAAAAACTGTTTTTT.